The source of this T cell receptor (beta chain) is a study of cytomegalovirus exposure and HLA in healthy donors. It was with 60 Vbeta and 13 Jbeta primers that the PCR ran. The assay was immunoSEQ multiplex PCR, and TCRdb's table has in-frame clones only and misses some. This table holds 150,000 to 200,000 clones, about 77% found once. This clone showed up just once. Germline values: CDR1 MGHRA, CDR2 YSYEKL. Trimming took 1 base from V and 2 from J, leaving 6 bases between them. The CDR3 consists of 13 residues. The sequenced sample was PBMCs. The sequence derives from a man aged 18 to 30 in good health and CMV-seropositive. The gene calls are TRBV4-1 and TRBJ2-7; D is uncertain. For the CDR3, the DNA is TGCGCCAGCAGCCAAGCACCAGCCTACGAGCAGTACTTC. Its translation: CASSQAPAYEQYF.